The 11 T cell receptor beta chains presented below share a single source sample, sequenced in a study of technical replicates of blood from a handful of donors. Assay: immunoSEQ multiplex PCR; the TCRdb copy retains only in-frame clones and omits some. The table shows more than 65,000 clones, with under 98% occurring only once. The source material was T cells isolated from PBMCs. These receptor sequences come from a human donor in good health.

This chain uses TRBV4-3 with TRBJ2-7, with TRBD2 identical over 9 bases. The CDR3 sequence is 16 residues long. The V gene's germline CDR1 is LGHNA and CDR2 YSLEER. With 4 bases clipped from V and 2 bases from J, the junction kept 9 bases outside the gene matches. CDR3 region: CASSRKTSGSTYEQYF. In nucleotides, the CDR3 is TGCGCCAGCAGCCGAAAGACTAGCGGATCGACCTACGAGCAGTACTTC.

V is TRBV25-1 and J is TRBJ1-1, with D possibly being TRBD1 (5 bases). In germline, CDR1 is MGHDK, CDR2 SYGVNS. Trimming shortened V by 6 bases and J by 8 bases, and 13 bases separated the two germline ends. This CDR3 contains 12 residues. CDR3 protein: CASRTGGPEAFF. The DNA for the CDR3 is TGTGCCAGCAGGACCGGGGGACCGGAAGCTTTCTTT.

J is TRBJ2-7 and V is TRBV5-1; TRBD1 aligns across 7 bases. The CDR3 loop spans 14 amino acids. Germline loops: CDR1 SGHRS, CDR2 YFSETQ. The V and J ends lost 3 bases and 0 bases, in that order; junction bases with no gene match: 3. The CDR3 loop is CASSSQGSSYEQYF. The CDR3 DNA sequence: TGCGCCAGCAGCTCACAGGGGAGCTCCTACGAGCAGTACTTC.

The genes are TRBV19 and TRBJ1-5; D gene ambiguous. Deletions cut 4 bases from V and 6 bases from J, with 10 bases between. CDR3 length: 13 residues. Germline assignment: CDR1 LNHDA and CDR2 SQIVND (reference sequence). This chain's CDR3 is CASSTPAGQPQHF. CDR3 coding DNA: TGTGCCAGTAGTACTCCAGCGGGTCAGCCCCAGCATTTT.

The J gene is TRBJ1-1, the V gene TRBV7-9; D not certain. The germline V gene encodes CDR1 SEHNR and CDR2 FQNEAQ (reference sequence). The ends were cut back, 5 bases at V and 5 bases at J, with 15 bases in the middle. The CDR3 spans 14 residues. CDR3 sequence reads: CASSPGLGGTEAFF. In nucleotides, the CDR3 is TGTGCCAGCAGCCCCGGACTGGGTGGGACTGAAGCTTTCTTT.

The chain is built from TRBV6-5 and TRBJ2-7; 7 bases line up with TRBD1. The CDR3 has 11 amino acids. Germline V gene sequence: CDR1 MNHEY, CDR2 SVGAGI. J gave up 6 bases and V 8 bases, and 4 bases lay outside the gene matches. The CDR3 loop is CASHRGGEQYF. The CDR3 DNA is TGTGCCAGCCACAGGGGCGGCGAGCAGTACTTC.

The chain joins TRBV7-9 to TRBJ1-1; 7 bases line up with TRBD1. This CDR3 contains 15 residues. CDR1 and CDR2 (germline): SEHNR, FQNEAQ (reference sequence). Trimming cost V 5 bases and J 4 bases; bases outside gene matches: 10. In DNA, the CDR3 is TGTGCCAGCAGCGAGGCCCGGTGGGACAGCACTGAAGCTTTCTTT. As protein: CASSEARWDSTEAFF.

This chain connects TRBV2 to TRBJ2-7, with 10 bases identical to TRBD2. The V segment lost 2 bases and the J segment 5 bases; nucleotides outside the gene matches: 6. The CDR3 extends over 15 amino acids. Germline V CDR1 and CDR2: SNHLY, FYNNEI. CDR3 DNA: TGTGCCAGCAGTGAACTAGCGGGGGAATTAAACGAGCAGTACTTC. This codes for CASSELAGELNEQYF.

V usage is TRBV7-2 and J usage is TRBJ1-5; D is undetermined. Germline V gives CDR1 SGHTA, CDR2 FQGNSA. The CDR3 consists of 13 residues. V lost 5 bases and J 3 bases, leaving 8 bases between the germline ends. The CDR3 region has the DNA TGTGCCAGCAGCGACGGGATCAATCAGCCCCAGCATTTT. Protein product: CASSDGINQPQHF.

This chain links TRBV5-1 with TRBJ2-3; 10 bases are a match to TRBD1. The germline gives CDR1 SGHRS, CDR2 YFSETQ. CDR3 length: 16 residues. V shed 5 bases and J 0 bases; nucleotides not matched to a gene: 6. The CDR3 loop reads CASSRDRGLSTDTQYF. CDR3 DNA: TGCGCCAGCAGTCGGGACAGGGGCCTAAGCACAGATACGCAGTATTTT.

The chain links TRBV5-1 to TRBJ1-5, with TRBD1 matching 9 bases. J lost 7 bases, V lost 0 bases, and 5 bases had no gene match. The CDR3 spans 15 residues. Germline values: CDR1 SGHRS, CDR2 YFSETQ. In nucleotides, the CDR3 is TGCGCCAGCAGCTTGGAACAGGGGGCCGGGCAGCCCCAGCATTTT. As protein: CASSLEQGAGQPQHF.